This T cell receptor beta chain emerged from a study of cytomegalovirus exposure and HLA in healthy donors. Overall study results and limits: Later analysis placed DRB1 highest and HLA-C lowest in TCR association rates, which differed by HLA locus.

This clone has just a few counts. The antigen is unknown. The study ran its PCR with 60 Vbeta and 13 Jbeta primers. Sequencing used immunoSEQ multiplex PCR; TCRdb keeps in-frame clones, though not all of them. Of over 110,000 clones listed, about 80% are singletons. This CDR3 is 14 amino acids long. V lost 4 bases to trimming and J lost 2 bases, with 11 bases between them. Germline V gene data show CDR1 as SEHNR and CDR2 as FQNEAQ (reference sequence). The chain employs TRBV7-9 and TRBJ1-2, with D perhaps matching TRBD1 (6 bases). The sample was PBMCs. This clonotype originated in a woman in her sixties in good health and CMV-seropositive. CDR3 sequence reads: CASSSDRGNYGYTF. CDR3 bases: TGTGCCAGCAGCTCCGATAGGGGGAACTATGGCTACACCTTC.